One and the same sample provided the 11 T cell receptor beta chains below, sequenced in a study of cytomegalovirus exposure and HLA in healthy donors. With 60 Vbeta and 13 Jbeta primers, the PCR was carried out. The method was immunoSEQ multiplex PCR; TCRdb's version includes in-frame clones alone and lacks a portion of them. The profile shows around 90,000 clones, more than 65% of them singletons. Sequencing was carried out using PBMCs. Receptors were obtained from a man aged 25-45 years in good health and CMV-seronegative.

This chain connects TRBV13 to TRBJ1-2, with 10 nucleotides matching TRBD1. Germline V CDR1 and CDR2: PRHDT, FYEKMQ (reference sequence). The CDR3 sequence is 15 residues long. V lost 4 bases to trimming and J lost 0 bases; unmatched junction nucleotides: 2. The CDR3 bases are TGTGCCAGCAGCTCCGGACAGGGGGCTAACTATGGCTACACCTTC. It translates to CASSSGQGANYGYTF.

V and J are TRBV4-2 and TRBJ2-3; the match to TRBD2 covers 8 bases. Trimming took 0 bases from V and 3 from J; bases not matched to a gene: 5. The length of the CDR3 is 16 residues. Germline-derived CDR1 and CDR2 are LGHNA and YNFKEQ. This chain's CDR3 is CASSQEVAGLTDTQYF. Written as DNA, the CDR3 is TGTGCCAGCAGCCAAGAGGTAGCGGGATTGACAGATACGCAGTATTTT.

This clone is a singleton in its sample. The gene calls are TRBV5-1 and TRBJ2-7; tentative D call: TRBD2 (7 bases). Per the germline V gene, CDR1 is SGHRS and CDR2 is YFSETQ. The germline V and J ends were trimmed by 5 bases and 5 bases, with 20 bases remaining between them. CDR3 length equals 15 residues. The CDR3 region is CASSKGGARVDEQYF. In nucleotides, the CDR3 is TGCGCCAGCAGTAAAGGGGGGGCGCGAGTTGACGAGCAGTACTTC. The complete variable domain, with remaining parts taken from reference TRBV5-1 and TRBJ2-7, reads KAGVTQTPRYLIKTRGQQVTLSCSPISGHRSVSWYQQTPGQGLQFLFEYFSETQRNKGNFPGRFSGRQFSNSRSEMNVSTLELGDSALYLCASSKGGARVDEQYFGPGTRLTVT.

The chain employs TRBV10-1 and TRBJ1-6; 8 positions match TRBD1. CDR3 length equals 14 residues. Trimming removed 4 bases from V and 4 bases from J; junction bases left unmatched: 0. Germline V gene lookup returns CDR1 WNHNN and CDR2 SYGVQD (reference sequence). The CDR3 sequence: CASSGDRYNSPLHF. CDR3 DNA: TGCGCCAGCAGTGGGGACAGGTATAATTCACCCCTCCACTTT.

This clone appeared once. The gene calls are TRBV27 and TRBJ2-3; perhaps TRBD1 as D (6 bases). Trimming took 2 bases from V and 3 from J, leaving 12 bases between them. The CDR3 covers 15 residues. Looked up from germline, CDR1 is MNHEY and CDR2 is SMNVEV (reference sequence). The CDR3 DNA sequence: TGTGCCAGCAGTTTACCAGGGGATGGGACAGATACGCAGTATTTT. It codes for CASSLPGDGTDTQYF.

The gene calls are TRBV6-5 and TRBJ2-7; 10 nucleotides match TRBD2. Germline CDR1 is MNHEY and CDR2 is SVGAGI. Trimming removed 3 bases from V and 2 bases from J; junction bases left unmatched: 7. The CDR3 is 16 residues long. The CDR3 reads CASSYDSGGTPYEQYF. In DNA form, the CDR3 reads TGTGCCAGCAGTTATGATAGCGGGGGGACTCCCTACGAGCAGTACTTC.

Here the CDR3 reads CASSVAGPEQFF. The CDR3 coding sequence is TGTGCCAGCAGTGTGGCAGGCCCTGAGCAGTTCTTC. V is TRBV2 and J is TRBJ2-1; unclear D gene. The CDR3 extends over 12 amino acids. The V end lost 4 bases, the J end lost 9 bases, and 10 bases lay between the germline ends. The germline V gene encodes CDR1 SNHLY and CDR2 FYNNEI.

The chain uses TRBV5-1 and TRBJ2-3, with D perhaps TRBD2 (5 bases). The ends were cut back, 7 bases at V and 3 bases at J, with 9 bases in the middle. Germline CDR1 is SGHRS and CDR2 is YFSETQ. The CDR3 totals 12 residues. CDR3 sequence reads: CASYKRTDTQYF. CDR3 nucleotides: TGCGCCAGCTACAAGCGGACAGATACGCAGTATTTT. The full variable domain, rest sourced from reference TRBV5-1 and TRBJ2-3, is KAGVTQTPRYLIKTRGQQVTLSCSPISGHRSVSWYQQTPGQGLQFLFEYFSETQRNKGNFPGRFSGRQFSNSRSEMNVSTLELGDSALYLCASYKRTDTQYFGPGTRLTVL.

CDR3: CASSFWATGANVLTF. CDR3 nucleotides: TGTGCCAGCAGTTTTTGGGCGACTGGGGCCAACGTCCTGACTTTC. The chain uses TRBV27 and TRBJ2-6; D uncertain. Germline assignment: CDR1 MNHEY and CDR2 SMNVEV (reference sequence). V gave up 3 bases and J gave up 2 bases, with 8 bases separating them. The length of the CDR3 is 15 residues.

The J gene is TRBJ2-3, the V gene TRBV5-6, with D uncertain. V was shortened by 2 bases and J by 5 bases, with 15 bases between the two germline ends. Germline CDR1 reads SGHDT; CDR2 reads YYEEEE. CDR3 length: 15 amino acids. The CDR3 DNA follows: TGTGCCAGCAGCTTCGTGCTTACGGGTGGAGATACGCAGTATTTT. Translating gives CASSFVLTGGDTQYF.

The chain combines TRBV2 with TRBJ1-5; TRBD1 agrees at 7 bases. Trimming took 6 bases from V and 1 from J; bases not matched to a gene: 9. The CDR3 loop spans 16 amino acids. Germline V CDR1 and CDR2: SNHLY, FYNNEI. CDR3: CASRRLGTDSNQPQHF. In DNA, the CDR3 is TGTGCCAGCAGGCGGCTCGGGACAGACAGCAATCAGCCCCAGCATTTT.